The entry that follows covers one T cell receptor beta chain sequence. Cohorts were based on clinical histories the participants reported. Clones were sequenced by immunoSEQ multiplex PCR, and TCRdb holds only the in-frame ones, with some missing. The data contain some 390,000 clones, 85% to 90% of them singletons. This entry comes from a study of blood T cell repertoires in COVID-19. With V trimmed by 0 bases and J by 3 bases, 6 bases remained unmatched. The CDR3 runs 17 residues. The germline CDR1 and CDR2 sequences are MGHRA and YSYEKL. This receptor was identified in a young man who had recovered from COVID-19. The rearrangement links TRBV4-1 to TRBJ2-2, with 8 bases identical to TRBD2. The sample comprised PBMCs or T cells enriched from blood (not recorded which). In DNA, the CDR3 is TGCGCCAGCAGCCAAGAGAGGGCGGGAGGTTACACCGGGGAGCTGTTTTTT. It encodes CASSQERAGGYTGELFF.